What follows are 30 T cell receptor beta chains derived from one specimen sequenced in a study of blood T cell repertoires in COVID-19. Assay used: immunoSEQ multiplex PCR; TCRdb lists only in-frame clones, some missing. The sample carries some 240,000 clones, roughly 85% recorded once. The source material was PBMCs or T cells enriched from blood (not recorded which). Receptors originate from a woman between 50 and 59 years old who had been exposed to COVID-19.

This chain uses TRBV5-1 with TRBJ1-2; no firm D call. V dropped 0 bases and J dropped 4 bases, with 7 bases sitting between them. The CDR3 consists of 13 residues. Germline V gene data show CDR1 as SGHRS and CDR2 as YFSETQ. The CDR3 DNA is TGCGCCAGCAGCTTGGACGGAGTCTATGGCTACACCTTC. Protein sequence: CASSLDGVYGYTF. Using reference TRBV5-1 and TRBJ1-2 for the parts outside the CDR3, the full variable domain is KAGVTQTPRYLIKTRGQQVTLSCSPISGHRSVSWYQQTPGQGLQFLFEYFSETQRNKGNFPGRFSGRQFSNSRSEMNVSTLELGDSALYLCASSLDGVYGYTFGSGTRLTVV.

The J gene is TRBJ2-7, the V gene TRBV24-1, with 12 bases aligning to TRBD2. J lost 4 bases, V lost 4 bases, and 16 bases had no gene match. The V gene's germline CDR1 is KGHDR and CDR2 SFDVKD. The CDR3 length is 19 residues. The DNA of the CDR3 is TGTGCCACCAGTGAATCGCTAGCGGGGGGGCCCTACCTACGATACGAGCAGTACTTC. Its translation is CATSESLAGGPYLRYEQYF.

The rearrangement uses TRBV6-5 and TRBJ1-2; D is possibly TRBD1 (6 bases). V was trimmed by 9 bases and J by 8 bases, leaving 13 bases between them. Germline V lookup: CDR1 MNHEY, CDR2 SVGAGI. This CDR3 is built from 11 residues. For the CDR3, the DNA is TGTGCCAGGGGGGAGGGGGACGGCTACACCTTC. This translates into CARGEGDGYTF.

This sequence joins TRBV11-2 and TRBJ2-3; TRBD1 might be the D (7 bases). V was pared by 5 bases and J by 6 bases, with 21 bases between. The germline gives CDR1 SGHAT, CDR2 FQNNGV. The length of the CDR3 is 16 residues. Written as DNA, the CDR3 is TGTGCCAGCAGCACAAAGGGGGCCGGGAGTGCCGATACGCAGTATTTT. Translation gives CASSTKGAGSADTQYF.

CDR3 region: CATQGRTSYNEQFF. The CDR3 DNA is TGTGCCACCCAGGGGCGGACATCATACAATGAGCAGTTCTTC. The chain recombines TRBV11-1 with TRBJ2-1, with D possibly being TRBD1 (6 bases). Trimming took off 10 bases at V and 4 bases at J, with 17 bases between the two ends. In germline, CDR1 is SGHAT, CDR2 FQDESV (reference sequence). This CDR3 contains 14 residues.

The rearrangement links TRBV18 to TRBJ1-1; possibly TRBD1 for D (5 bases). Looked up from germline, CDR1 is KGHSH and CDR2 is LQKENI. Trimming stripped 7 bases from V and 3 bases from J, with 12 bases between. This CDR3 comprises 13 residues. The CDR3 here is CASFRGRDTEAFF. For the CDR3, the DNA is TGTGCCAGCTTCAGAGGCAGGGACACTGAAGCTTTCTTT.

The chain couples TRBV9 to TRBJ1-3; a possible D gene is TRBD1 (6 bases). Germline-derived CDR1 and CDR2 are SGDLS and YYNGEE. This CDR3 region has 17 residues. Trimming pared 4 bases from V and 0 bases from J, leaving 17 bases between. The CDR3 DNA follows: TGTGCCAGCAGCCGGTTCCGGGACATCACCTCTGGAAACACCATATATTTT. The encoded protein is CASSRFRDITSGNTIYF.

The V and J genes are TRBV7-8 and TRBJ1-2, with TRBD1 identical over 9 bases. With 3 bases clipped from V and 6 bases from J, the junction kept 5 bases outside the gene matches. The germline CDR1 and CDR2 sequences are SGHVS and FQNEAQ. The CDR3 loop spans 14 amino acids. The CDR3 sequence: CASSFSQGAHGYTF. CDR3 DNA: TGTGCCAGCAGCTTCTCACAGGGGGCTCATGGCTACACCTTC.

The chain uses TRBV4-1 and TRBJ1-2; 10 bases map to TRBD1. The J segment lost 4 bases and the V segment lost 4 bases, leaving 6 bases of the junction unmatched. Germline V gives CDR1 MGHRA, CDR2 YSYEKL. This CDR3 contains 15 residues. The chain's CDR3 is CASSPPGQGIYGYTF. As DNA, the CDR3 is TGCGCCAGCAGCCCCCCGGGACAGGGGATCTATGGCTACACCTTC.

This chain joins TRBV19 and TRBJ1-3, with 8 bases identical to TRBD1. The CDR3 length is 14 residues. The J segment lost 4 bases and the V segment lost 5 bases, leaving 4 bases of the junction unmatched. Germline V gene data show CDR1 as LNHDA and CDR2 as SQIVND (reference sequence). CDR3: CASSLGQVGNTIYF. The CDR3 DNA reads TGTGCCAGTAGTCTGGGACAGGTCGGAAACACCATATATTTT.

The rearrangement joins TRBV9 to TRBJ1-6; 9 positions match TRBD1. CDR3 length: 17 residues. With 4 bases clipped from V and 2 bases from J, the junction kept 7 bases outside the gene matches. The V gene's germline CDR1 is SGDLS and CDR2 YYNGEE. In nucleotides, the CDR3 is TGTGCCAGCAGCCCCGGGACAGGGAGCACCTATAATTCACCCCTCCACTTT. Amino acid sequence: CASSPGTGSTYNSPLHF. Together with reference TRBV9 and TRBJ1-6, the CDR3 gives the full variable domain: DSGVTQTPKHLITATGQRVTLRCSPRSGDLSVYWYQQSLDQGLQFLIQYYNGEERAKGNILERFSAQQFPDLHSELNLSSLELGDSALYFCASSPGTGSTYNSPLHFGNGTRLTVT.

This clone was counted a few times. The chain combines TRBV13 with TRBJ1-1, with a tentative D call TRBD1 (6 bases). CDR3 length: 15 amino acids. Per germline, CDR1 PRHDT and CDR2 FYEKMQ (reference sequence). Trimming removed 3 bases from V and 1 base from J, with 12 bases in between. CDR3 bases: TGTGCCAGCAGCTTCCGGGGACACCAGAACACTGAAGCTTTCTTT. Amino acids: CASSFRGHQNTEAFF.

The chain recombines TRBV14 with TRBJ1-6, with TRBD1 matching 9 bases. Looked up from germline, CDR1 is SGHDN and CDR2 is FVKESK. The CDR3 covers 17 residues. V dropped 0 bases and J dropped 6; count of bases not matched to a gene: 6. The CDR3 DNA follows: TGTGCCAGCAGCCAAGAGAGGGACAGGGCGGGTAATTCACCCCTCCACTTT. Translated, it gives CASSQERDRAGNSPLHF.

This chain links TRBV2 with TRBJ2-2; 9 bases are a match to TRBD2. Germline CDR1 SNHLY, CDR2 FYNNEI. Losses at the gene ends were 6 bases for V and 1 base for J; bases not matched to a gene: 9. CDR3 size: 17 residues. Here the CDR3 reads CASSGYLLAGNTGELFF. CDR3 DNA sequence: TGTGCCAGCAGCGGTTATCTACTAGCGGGGAACACCGGGGAGCTGTTTTTT.

This clone was observed once. The chain joins TRBV7-2 to TRBJ1-1, with 8 positions matching TRBD1. This CDR3 has 16 amino acids. V gave up 2 bases and J gave up 13 bases; unmatched junction bases: 18. CDR1 is SGHTA, CDR2 FQGNSA, per germline. The CDR3 is CASSLTMGTGLAVSFF. The CDR3 nucleotides are TGTGCCAGCAGCTTAACGATGGGGACAGGCTTAGCCGTTAGTTTCTTT.

The genes are TRBV12-3 or TRBV12-4 and TRBJ1-2; a possible D gene is TRBD1 (5 bases). This CDR3 is 12 amino acids long. Deletions cut 6 bases from V and 8 bases from J, with 13 bases between. The CDR3 here is CASRKQGRGYTF. The CDR3 DNA is TGTGCCAGCAGGAAGCAGGGTCGGGGCTACACCTTC.

J is TRBJ2-6 and V is TRBV2; TRBD2 might be the D (5 bases). The CDR3 has 13 residues. V lost 8 bases and J 1 base, leaving 6 bases between the germline ends. From germline, CDR1 is SNHLY and CDR2 FYNNEI. DNA of the CDR3: TGTGCCAGCCGGGGTTCTGGGGCCAACGTCCTGACTTTC. Protein product: CASRGSGANVLTF.

The table lists this clone with a few counts. The chain recombines TRBV7-9 with TRBJ1-1; D is perhaps TRBD1 (5 bases). Germline values: CDR1 SEHNR, CDR2 FQNEAQ (reference sequence). This CDR3 is built from 14 residues. V was shortened by 1 base and J by 7 bases, with 13 bases between the two germline ends. The CDR3 reads CASSLGGTSIEAFF. The CDR3 nucleotides are TGTGCCAGCAGCTTAGGCGGGACCAGCATTGAAGCTTTCTTT.

The chain links TRBV5-1 to TRBJ2-1; 7 bases align to TRBD1. This CDR3 is 15 amino acids long. CDR1 and CDR2 (germline): SGHRS, YFSETQ. Unmatched junction bases numbered 12, after V lost 6 bases and J lost 6 bases. DNA for the CDR3: TGCGCCAGCACACGCGACAGGGCCCTCTCCAATGAGCAGTTCTTC. Translated, it gives CASTRDRALSNEQFF.

The genes are TRBV27 and TRBJ2-1, with D possibly being TRBD1 (6 bases). The CDR3 has 16 amino acids. The germline V and J ends were trimmed by 0 bases and 4 bases, with 13 bases remaining between them. The germline V gene has CDR1 MNHEY and CDR2 SMNVEV (reference sequence). CDR3 region: CASSLSRTEMYNEQFF. As DNA, the CDR3 is TGTGCCAGCAGTTTATCCAGGACAGAGATGTACAATGAGCAGTTCTTC.

The CDR3 coding sequence is TGTGCCAGCAGTGTCCGGAGCGGGGGGGACTACAATGAGCAGTTCTTC. Amino acid sequence: CASSVRSGGDYNEQFF. The genes are TRBV28 and TRBJ2-1, with 10 bases fitting TRBD2. The germline gives CDR1 MDHEN, CDR2 SYDVKM. This CDR3 region has 16 residues. Germline trimming cut 5 bases from V and 3 bases from J; bases unmatched to any gene: 7.

The V gene is TRBV15, the J gene TRBJ2-7; 7 positions match TRBD2. Germline values: CDR1 LNHNV, CDR2 YYDKDF (reference sequence). The CDR3 contains 18 residues. J lost 0 bases, V lost 0 bases, and 11 bases had no gene match. DNA of the CDR3: TGTGCCACCAGCAGAGATCTAAGCGGGGCCCGAAGCTCCTACGAGCAGTACTTC. Translating it yields CATSRDLSGARSSYEQYF.

J is TRBJ2-2 and V is TRBV19; D gene ambiguous. The V gene lost 7 bases and the J gene lost 0 bases, with 12 bases spanning the gap. Germline CDR1 LNHDA, CDR2 SQIVND (reference sequence). The CDR3 runs to 15 residues. The CDR3 DNA follows: TGTGCCAGTACCCCTTCGACATCGAACACCGGGGAGCTGTTTTTT. The encoded protein is CASTPSTSNTGELFF.

V usage is TRBV4-1 and J usage is TRBJ1-3; 8 bases are a match to TRBD1. V lost 0 bases to trimming and J lost 0 bases; unmatched junction nucleotides: 7. The CDR3 is 18 amino acids. The germline CDR1 and CDR2 sequences are MGHRA and YSYEKL. The chain's CDR3 is CASSQDGQGSSSGNTIYF. The CDR3 DNA follows: TGCGCCAGCAGCCAAGACGGACAGGGCTCTTCCTCTGGAAACACCATATATTTT.

The V call is TRBV3-1 (or the pseudogene TRBV3-2), the J call TRBJ1-6; D remains ambiguous. The V gene lost 0 bases and the J gene lost 3 bases, with 12 bases spanning the gap. Germline V gene sequence: CDR1 LGHDT, CDR2 YNNKEL (reference sequence). CDR3 length: 17 amino acids. CDR3 DNA sequence: TGTGCCAGCAGCCAAGATCCAGGTGATATCTATAATTCACCCCTCCACTTT. It translates to CASSQDPGDIYNSPLHF.

The CDR3 nucleotides are TGTGCCAGCAGCTTTCCGGGTAATTCACCCCTCCACTTT. It translates to CASSFPGNSPLHF. This chain joins TRBV7-2 and TRBJ1-6; D not resolved. The germline CDR1 and CDR2 sequences are SGHTA and FQGNSA. This CDR3 region has 13 residues. The V end lost 3 bases, the J end lost 6 bases, and 6 bases lay between the germline ends.

The chain recombines TRBV11-2 with TRBJ1-1; D remains unclear. CDR3 length: 13 residues. V lost 1 base and J lost 3, with 6 bases in between. CDR1 is SGHAT, CDR2 FQNNGV, per germline. The chain's CDR3 is CASSLAADTEAFF. The CDR3 nucleotides read TGTGCCAGCAGCTTAGCGGCGGACACTGAAGCTTTCTTT.

This clone has just one count. The chain combines TRBV7-8 with TRBJ1-2; maybe TRBD1 (5 bases). Between the trimmed V and J ends, which lost 1 base and 8 bases, there was a span of 17 bases. Germline V lookup: CDR1 SGHVS, CDR2 FQNEAQ. This CDR3 comprises 15 residues. The CDR3 loop is CASSLVSGGVSGYTF. The CDR3 DNA reads as TGTGCCAGCAGCTTAGTTTCCGGGGGGGTAAGCGGCTACACCTTC.

The chain carries TRBV21-1 and TRBJ2-7; TRBD2, the table's D call, lacks a check against the DNA. TRBV21-1 is noted as a pseudogene. The CDR3 runs 15 residues. Written as DNA, the CDR3 is TGTGCCAGCAGCAAAGTAGGGCGGGGCCGATACGAGCAGTACTTC. It codes for CASSKVGRGRYEQYF.

This chain connects TRBV15 to TRBJ2-1; D is perhaps TRBD2 (7 bases). V dropped 1 base and J dropped 7 bases, with 14 bases sitting between them. Germline CDR1 is LNHNV and CDR2 is YYDKDF (reference sequence). The CDR3 contains 15 residues. The CDR3 DNA reads TGTGCCACCAGCAGAGGGGAGGGGGGGCGGAATGAGCAGTTCTTC. Protein sequence: CATSRGEGGRNEQFF.